This entry concerns a single T cell receptor (beta chain). Antigen unknown. This specimen belongs to a study of cytomegalovirus exposure and HLA in healthy donors. The V end lost 0 bases, the J end lost 7 bases, and 10 bases lay between the germline ends. This CDR3 spans 13 amino acids. Germline CDR1 is SGHRS and CDR2 is YFSETQ. The primer mix had 60 Vbeta and 13 Jbeta primers. Sequencing used immunoSEQ multiplex PCR; TCRdb keeps in-frame clones, though not all of them. The sample has some 120,000 clones, approximately 80% seen once. Sampled while nominally healthy, donors likely had unrecorded immune exposures. Study results and limitations: For most subjects, TCR beta sequences were reported to predict HLA-A and HLA-B alleles with accuracy.

The sample was PBMCs. The chain carries TRBV5-1 and TRBJ1-1, with no clear D. The sequence derives from a human donor in good health. CDR3 amino acids: CASSLGEGSEAFF. CDR3 nucleotides: TGCGCCAGCAGCTTGGGTGAGGGAAGTGAAGCTTTCTTT. The variable domain in full, with the rest retrieved from reference TRBV5-1 and TRBJ1-1, is KAGVTQTPRYLIKTRGQQVTLSCSPISGHRSVSWYQQTPGQGLQFLFEYFSETQRNKGNFPGRFSGRQFSNSRSEMNVSTLELGDSALYLCASSLGEGSEAFFGQGTRLTVV.